Sequencing of this TCR beta chain was carried out in a study of PD-1 blockade in classical Hodgkin lymphoma. This CDR3 contains 15 residues. Germline V gene data show CDR1 as SGHVS and CDR2 as FQNEAQ. V gave up 4 bases and J gave up 0 bases, with 10 bases separating them. The data were produced by immunoSEQ multiplex PCR, yet TCRdb's version contains in-frame clones alone and is incomplete. Of 50,000 to 75,000 clones in the sample, 88% were seen once. Relapse was seen in all patients after autologous stem cell transplantation, and brentuximab vedotin exposure was variable. The chain joins TRBV7-8 to TRBJ2-4, with a weak D call TRBD1 (5 bases). This sample comprised peripheral blood mononuclear cells (PBMCs), obtained before the second cycle of nivolumab. The source of this sequence is a human donor with classical Hodgkin lymphoma. CDR3 DNA sequence: TGTGCCAGCAGCTCCGGACAACTAGCCAAAAACATTCAGTACTTC. Amino acid sequence: CASSSGQLAKNIQYF. Using reference TRBV7-8 and TRBJ2-4 for the parts outside the CDR3, the full variable domain is GAGVSQSPRYKVAKRGQDVALRCDPISGHVSLFWYQQALGQGPEFLTYFQNEAQLDKSGLPSDRFFAERPEGSVSTLKIQRTQQEDSAVYLCASSSGQLAKNIQYFGAGTRLSVL.